Below, one TCR beta chain is given with its context. The PCR contained 60 Vbeta and 13 Jbeta primers. The data were produced by immunoSEQ multiplex PCR, yet TCRdb's version contains in-frame clones alone and is incomplete. The repertoire holds about 160,000 clones, with about 80% as singletons. The sample belongs to a study of cytomegalovirus exposure and HLA in healthy donors. The receptor was isolated from a man younger than 45 in good health and CMV-seronegative. Sequencing input: PBMCs.

The CDR3 loop reads CASPSEAGGDSPLHF. The CDR3 coding sequence is TGTGCCAGCCCTTCAGAGGCAGGGGGAGATTCACCCCTCCACTTT. This rearrangement joins TRBV7-2 to TRBJ1-6; 7 bases are shared with TRBD1. From germline, CDR1 is SGHTA and CDR2 FQGNSA. The V segment lost 8 bases and the J segment 8 bases; nucleotides outside the gene matches: 12. This CDR3 is built from 15 residues.